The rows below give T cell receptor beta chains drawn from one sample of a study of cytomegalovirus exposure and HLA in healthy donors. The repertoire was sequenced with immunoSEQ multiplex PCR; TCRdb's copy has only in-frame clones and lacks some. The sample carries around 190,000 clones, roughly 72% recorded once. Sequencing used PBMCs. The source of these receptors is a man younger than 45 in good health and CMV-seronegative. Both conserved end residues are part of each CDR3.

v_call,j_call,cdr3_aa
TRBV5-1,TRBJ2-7,CASSLAPASEYYEQYF
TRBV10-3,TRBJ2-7,CAISESREVGQYF
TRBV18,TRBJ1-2,CASSPPSANYGYTF
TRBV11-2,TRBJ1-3,CATRRGGRNTIYF
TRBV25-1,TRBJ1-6,CASSGTGRNSPLHF
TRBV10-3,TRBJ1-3,CAISEGGGRNTIYF
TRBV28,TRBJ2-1,CASSPGDRVPFF
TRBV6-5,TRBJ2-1,CASSPRQGTEQFF
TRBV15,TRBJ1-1,CATSDRGFGTEAFF
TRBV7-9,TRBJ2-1,CASSLGSVNEQFF
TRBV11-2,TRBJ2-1,CASSKGTSGDNEQFF
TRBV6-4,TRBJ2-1,CASRPLAGQKNEQFF
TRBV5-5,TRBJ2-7,CASSPMNRHYEQYF
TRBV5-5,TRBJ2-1,CASSPRLAGGLDEQFF
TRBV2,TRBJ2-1,CASSNQRTGTGNEQFF
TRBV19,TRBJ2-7,CASSIALDRYYEQYF
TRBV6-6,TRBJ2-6,CASSIQGDNVLTF
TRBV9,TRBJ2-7,CASSPAAGSYEQYF
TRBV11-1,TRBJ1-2,CASSLVSGLAENGYTF
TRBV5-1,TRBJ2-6,CASRKYRLNEGANVLTF
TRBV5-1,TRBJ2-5,CASSLEGSSGFQETQYF
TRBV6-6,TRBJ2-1,CASSYSDPSSYNEQFF
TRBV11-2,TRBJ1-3,CASSRARGLSGNTIYF
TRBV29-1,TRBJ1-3,CSVEDLSPRGSGNTIYF
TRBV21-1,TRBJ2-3,CASSRSGGRDTDTQYF
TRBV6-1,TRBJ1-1,CASTSGFVTEAFF
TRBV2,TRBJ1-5,CASSSTAGPQHF
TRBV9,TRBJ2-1,CASSVEAGRANEQFF
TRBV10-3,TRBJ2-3,CAITGGPSPTDTQYF
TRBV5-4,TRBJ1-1,CASSRQGTEAFF